Sequencing of this T cell receptor beta chain was carried out in a study of T cell responses to AZD1222 COVID-19 vaccine. Profiled with immunoSEQ multiplex PCR; TCRdb holds only in-frame clones, not every one. The sample yields under 200,000 clones, roughly 88% seen once. Germline V gene data show CDR1 as LGHDT and CDR2 as YNNKEL (reference sequence). After removal of 4 bases from V and 8 bases from J, the junction contained 4 bases not matched to a gene. The CDR3 runs to 14 residues. This chain joins TRBV3-1 (or the pseudogene TRBV3-2) and TRBJ1-4; TRBD1 aligns across 10 bases. The source of this sequence is an adult who received the AZD1222 COVID-19 vaccine. Sequenced material: peripheral blood, taken 28 days after the second AZD1222 dose. The CDR3 spells CASSPGQGHEKLFF. CDR3 nucleotide sequence: TGTGCCAGCAGCCCGGGACAGGGGCACGAAAAACTGTTTTTT.